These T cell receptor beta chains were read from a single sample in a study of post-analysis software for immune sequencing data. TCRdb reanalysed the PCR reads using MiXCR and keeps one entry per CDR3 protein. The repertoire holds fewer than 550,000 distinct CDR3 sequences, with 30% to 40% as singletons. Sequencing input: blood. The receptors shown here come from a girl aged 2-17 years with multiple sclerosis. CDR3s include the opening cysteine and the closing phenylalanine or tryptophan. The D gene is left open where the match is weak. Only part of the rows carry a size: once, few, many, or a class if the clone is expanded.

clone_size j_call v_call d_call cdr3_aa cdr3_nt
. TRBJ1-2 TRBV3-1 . CASSHVLCGYTF TGTGCCAGCAGCCATGTATTGTGTGGCTACACCTTC
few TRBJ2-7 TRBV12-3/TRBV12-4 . CASSFEYEQYF TGTGCCAGCAGTTTCGAATACGAGCAGTACTTC
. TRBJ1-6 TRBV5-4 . CASSLTGIGNSPLHF TGTGCCAGCAGCTTAACAGGGATAGGAAATTCACCCCTCCACTTT
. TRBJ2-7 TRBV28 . CARHWRQAAAWPQYF TGTGCCAGGCACTGGAGGCAGGCGGCAGCATGGCCCCAGTACTTC
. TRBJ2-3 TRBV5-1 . CASSLVGVGSTDTQYF TGCGCCAGCAGCTTGGTGGGAGTAGGGAGCACAGATACGCAGTATTTT
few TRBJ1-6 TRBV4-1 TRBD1 CASRLTTGVGRPLHF TGCGCCAGCAGGTTGACTACAGGGGTTGGTAGACCCCTCCACTTT
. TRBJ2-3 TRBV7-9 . CASSYGSSRDTQYF TGTGCCAGCAGCTATGGTTCATCACGAGATACGCAGTATTTT
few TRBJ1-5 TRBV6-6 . CASSYSPGGDGNQPQHF TGTGCCAGCAGTTACTCCCCGGGGGGGGATGGCAATCAGCCCCAGCATTTT
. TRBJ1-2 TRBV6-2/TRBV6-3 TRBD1 CASRLAGTGGRSGYTF TGTGCCAGCAGACTAGCCGGGACAGGGGGCAGGAGCGGCTACACCTTC
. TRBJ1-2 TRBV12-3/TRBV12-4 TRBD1 CASSLGQGPNYGYTF TGTGCCAGCAGTTTAGGACAGGGGCCTAACTATGGCTACACCTTC
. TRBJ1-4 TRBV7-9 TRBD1 CASTRQGDTTNEKLFF TGTGCCAGCACCCGACAGGGAGACACAACTAATGAAAAACTGTTTTTT
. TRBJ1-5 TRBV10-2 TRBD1 CASRGTAEGQPQHF TGCGCCAGCAGAGGGACAGCTGAGGGTCAGCCCCAGCATTTT
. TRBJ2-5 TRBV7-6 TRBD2 CASSPVASGGEMGETQYF TGTGCCAGCAGCCCCGTAGCTAGCGGGGGGGAAATGGGAGAGACCCAGTACTTC
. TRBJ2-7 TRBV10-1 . CASSAGNYEQYF TGCGCCAGCAGTGCGGGGAACTACGAGCAGTACTTC
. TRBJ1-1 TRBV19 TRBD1 CASSMGQGNTGAFF TGTGCCAGTAGTATGGGACAGGGGAACACTGGAGCTTTCTTT
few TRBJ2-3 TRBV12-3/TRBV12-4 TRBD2 CASTHERDSTDTQYF TGTGCCAGCACACATGAGCGGGATAGCACAGATACGCAGTATTTT
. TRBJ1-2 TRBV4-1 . CANSQVLGSYTF TGCGCCAACAGCCAAGTCCTTGGGAGCTACACCTTC
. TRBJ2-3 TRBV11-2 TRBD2 CASSLDLGGATDTQYF TGTGCCAGCAGCTTAGATCTCGGGGGGGCTACAGATACGCAGTATTTT
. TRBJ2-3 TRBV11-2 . CTSSLVPGNMGTDTQYF TGTACCAGCAGCCTGGTGCCAGGGAACATGGGGACAGATACGCAGTATTTT
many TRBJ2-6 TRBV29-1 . CSVSTGTSGANVLTF TGCAGCGTTTCCACAGGGACCTCTGGGGCCAACGTCCTGACTTTC
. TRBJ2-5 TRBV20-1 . CSAREKRHQETQYF TGCAGTGCTAGAGAAAAGCGGCACCAAGAGACCCAGTACTTC
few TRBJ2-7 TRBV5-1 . CASGEFSSSYEQYF TGCGCCAGCGGGGAGTTTTCAAGCTCCTACGAGCAGTACTTC
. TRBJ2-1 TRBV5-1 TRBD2 CASSFGGGASYNEQFF TGCGCCAGCAGCTTTGGCGGGGGGGCCTCCTACAATGAGCAGTTCTTC
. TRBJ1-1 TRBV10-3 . CAIGQGNTEAFF TGTGCCATCGGCCAGGGTAACACTGAAGCTTTCTTT
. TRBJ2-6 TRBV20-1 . CSAPNTGANVLTF TGCAGTGCTCCCAACACTGGGGCCAACGTCCTGACTTTC
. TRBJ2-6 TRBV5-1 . CASSLAFGSQRSSLSGANVLTF TGCGCCAGCAGCTTGGCCTTTGGGTCTCAAAGATCCAGCCTCTCTGGGGCCAACGTCCTGACTTTC
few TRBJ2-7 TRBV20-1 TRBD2 CSAAGDGPYEQYF TGCAGTGCTGCGGGAGACGGTCCCTACGAGCAGTACTTC
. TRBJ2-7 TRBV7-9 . CASSPAPINAAQGSGEQYF TGTGCCAGCAGCCCCGCTCCGATTAACGCGGCCCAGGGATCGGGCGAGCAGTACTTC
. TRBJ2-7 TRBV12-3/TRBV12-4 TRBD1 CASTPGDRFYEQYF TGTGCCAGCACCCCAGGGGACAGGTTCTACGAGCAGTACTTC
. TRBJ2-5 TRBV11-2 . CASTLNGDQETQYF TGTGCCAGCACCCTGAACGGGGATCAAGAGACCCAGTACTTC